The 12 T cell receptor beta chains below all came from one sample that was sequenced in a study of identical twins. One entry per CDR3 protein results from TCRdb running MiXCR on the 5' RACE reads. The table has some 760,000 distinct CDR3 sequences, over 15% seen once. These records were also assigned to another study, of T cells expressing NK-cell markers.

The sample taken for sequencing was PBMCs. The receptors come from a woman between 18 and 30 years old in good health.

The chain is built from TRBV6-1 and TRBJ2-1; D is possibly TRBD1 or TRBD2 (6 bases each). CDR3 size: 15 residues. Between the trimmed V and J ends, which lost 8 bases and 8 bases, there was a span of 22 bases. Germline CDR1 is MNHNS and CDR2 is SASEGT. The CDR3 DNA sequence: TGTGCCAGCTTAACGGGGGCCGGGGTTGGAGATGAGCAGTTCTTC. Residues: CASLTGAGVGDEQFF.

This clonotype has a handful of counts. J is TRBJ2-3 and V is TRBV14; D possibly corresponds to TRBD1 (6 bases). This CDR3 is built from 17 residues. Trimming removed 0 bases from V and 0 bases from J, with 13 bases in between. CDR1 is SGHDN, CDR2 FVKESK, per germline. CDR3 residues: CASSQDLGGSSTDTQYF. CDR3 DNA sequence: TGTGCCAGCAGCCAAGATTTAGGGGGATCTAGCACAGATACGCAGTATTTT.

The chain carries TRBV3-1 and TRBJ1-1; TRBD1 might be the D (6 bases). The V gene's germline CDR1 is LGHDT and CDR2 YNNKEL (reference sequence). The CDR3 consists of 13 residues. Trimming shortened V by 4 bases and J by 6 bases, and 12 bases separated the two germline ends. The CDR3 protein is CASSPGVRAEAFF. As DNA, the CDR3 is TGTGCCAGCAGCCCAGGGGTGAGGGCTGAAGCTTTCTTT. The whole variable domain, filled in from reference TRBV3-1 and TRBJ1-1, reads DTAVSQTPKYLVTQMGNDKSIKCEQNLGHDTMYWYKQDSKKFLKIMFSYNNKELIINETVPNRFSPKSPDKAHLNLHINSLELGDSAVYFCASSPGVRAEAFFGQGTRLTVV.

The J gene is TRBJ1-2, the V gene TRBV20-1; D is undetermined. V dropped 1 base and J dropped 2 bases, with 11 bases sitting between them. Per the germline V gene, CDR1 is DFQATT and CDR2 is SNEGSKA (reference sequence). The length of the CDR3 is 14 residues. CDR3 sequence (DNA): TGCAGTGCTAGAGTCGAAGCCGGCAACTATGGCTACACCTTC. Translated, it gives CSARVEAGNYGYTF.

This clonotype came up a few times. The V call is TRBV11-2, the J call TRBJ2-7, with a tentative D call TRBD2 (6 bases). CDR1 SGHAT and CDR2 FQNNGV come from the germline V gene. CDR3 length: 14 amino acids. Between the trimmed V and J ends, which lost 5 bases and 2 bases, there was a span of 13 bases. The CDR3 nucleotides read TGTGCCAGCAGCCTACTCCCGGGGGCCTACGAGCAGTACTTC. Amino acid sequence: CASSLLPGAYEQYF. Drawing the rest from reference TRBV11-2 and TRBJ2-7, the complete variable domain is EAGVAQSPRYKIIEKRQSVAFWCNPISGHATLYWYQQILGQGPKLLIQFQNNGVVDDSQLPKDRFSAERLKGVDSTLKIQPAKLEDSAVYLCASSLLPGAYEQYFGPGTRLTVT.

This clonotype has only a few counts. The chain couples TRBV5-1 to TRBJ2-5; 7 bases line up with TRBD2. Germline loops: CDR1 SGHRS, CDR2 YFSETQ. There are 16 residues in the CDR3. Trimming cost V 0 bases and J 5 bases; bases outside gene matches: 10. The CDR3 DNA reads as TGCGCCAGCAGCTTGGAAGCGGGACCTCGGGAGGAGACCCAGTACTTC. It codes for CASSLEAGPREETQYF.

This chain joins TRBV20-1 and TRBJ2-1; TRBD2 aligns across 8 bases. This CDR3 is built from 14 residues. After removal of 6 bases from V and 4 bases from J, the junction contained 8 bases not matched to a gene. CDR1 DFQATT and CDR2 SNEGSKA come from the germline V gene (reference sequence). The CDR3: CSAPGTRGYNEQFF. In nucleotides, the CDR3 is TGCAGTGCGCCCGGGACTAGGGGGTACAATGAGCAGTTCTTC.

Ten or more counts support this clonotype. V is TRBV7-9 and J is TRBJ1-1; D is ambiguous. The germline V gene has CDR1 SEHNR and CDR2 FQNEAQ (reference sequence). This CDR3 has 14 amino acids. V gave up 6 bases and J gave up 1 base, with 12 bases separating them. CDR3: CASSSFRRNTEAFF. CDR3 coding DNA: TGTGCCAGCAGTTCTTTTAGAAGGAACACTGAAGCTTTCTTT.

The V gene is TRBV7-8, the J gene TRBJ2-2; no reliable D call. Looked up from germline, CDR1 is SGHVS and CDR2 is FQNEAQ. V lost 2 bases, J lost 2 bases, and 9 bases lay in between. The CDR3 extends over 15 amino acids. The CDR3, as DNA: TGTGCCAGCAGCTTACTTAGGATAAACACCGGGGAGCTGTTTTTT. It is translated as CASSLLRINTGELFF.

This clonotype was found a few times. J is TRBJ2-1 and V is TRBV10-3, with 8 bases aligning to TRBD2. CDR1 ENHRY and CDR2 SYGVKD come from the germline V gene. This CDR3 spans 14 amino acids. Germline trimming cut 6 bases from V and 2 bases from J; bases unmatched to any gene: 3. CDR3 nucleotide sequence: TGTGCCATCAGCGGGGGGGCGGCCTACAATGAGCAGTTCTTC. Its translation: CAISGGAAYNEQFF.

V usage is TRBV12-3 or TRBV12-4 and J usage is TRBJ2-3; 7 positions match TRBD1. The CDR3 length is 15 residues. The V and J ends lost 6 bases and 2 bases, in that order; junction bases with no gene match: 8. In DNA form, the CDR3 reads TGTGCCAGCAGCCACACCACAGGGGTCACAGATACGCAGTATTTT. Protein: CASSHTTGVTDTQYF.

This chain uses TRBV12-3 or TRBV12-4 with TRBJ1-1, with D possibly TRBD1 on 5 matching bases. The V gene lost 11 bases and the J gene lost 3 bases, with 16 bases spanning the gap. The CDR3 consists of 13 residues. CDR3 bases: TGTGCCGGCCAGAGTAGGGGTGACACTGAAGCTTTCTTT. This sequence encodes CAGQSRGDTEAFF.